This entry lists 23 T cell receptor beta chains sequenced from one sample in a study of blood T cell repertoires in COVID-19. The repertoire was sequenced with immunoSEQ multiplex PCR; TCRdb's copy has only in-frame clones and lacks some. Here the sample spans about 300,000 clones, approximately 88% being singletons. The specimen sequenced was peripheral blood. The source is a human donor with COVID-19, enrolled during active disease. The donor label of this sample is uncertain.

The CDR3 protein is CASSQTRYEQYF. The CDR3 nucleotides are TGTGCCAGCAGCCAAACCAGGTACGAGCAGTACTTC. The chain recombines TRBV11-2 with TRBJ2-7; D not certain. This CDR3 is built from 12 residues. V was cut by 5 bases and J by 4 bases, with 9 bases left in between. CDR1 and CDR2 (germline): SGHAT, FQNNGV.

The CDR3 DNA reads TGTGCCAGCTCAGAAGGGGGAGGGACGAACACTGAAGCTTTCTTT. Its translation: CASSEGGGTNTEAFF. V and J are TRBV18 and TRBJ1-1; D perhaps matches TRBD1 (6 bases). This CDR3 contains 15 residues. V gave up 5 bases and J gave up 1 base, with 14 bases separating them. Germline V gives CDR1 KGHSH, CDR2 LQKENI.

This clone was found once. The rearrangement joins TRBV24-1 to TRBJ1-2, with a possible D match to TRBD1 (5 bases). V was shortened by 3 bases and J by 1 base, with 17 bases between the two germline ends. The germline V gene encodes CDR1 KGHDR and CDR2 SFDVKD. The CDR3 extends over 17 amino acids. As DNA, the CDR3 is TGTGCCACCAGTGATCCTCTGGCCGGGGGTGATAACTATGGCTACACCTTC. It is translated as CATSDPLAGGDNYGYTF.

This clone was recorded only once. The genes are TRBV6-5 and TRBJ1-1; 9 bases match TRBD1. The V and J ends lost 5 bases and 12 bases, in that order; junction bases with no gene match: 10. Germline-derived CDR1 and CDR2 are MNHEY and SVGAGI. This CDR3 has 13 residues. CDR3 nucleotide sequence: TGTGCCAGCAGTCCACCGGGACAGGGCCCCTCTTTCTTT. Translating gives CASSPPGQGPSFF.

V is TRBV19 and J is TRBJ2-2; the match to TRBD2 covers 7 bases. The length of the CDR3 is 16 residues. With 9 bases clipped from V and 7 bases from J, the junction kept 17 bases outside the gene matches. The germline CDR1 and CDR2 sequences are LNHDA and SQIVND (reference sequence). The CDR3 here is CARPHPDGGRCGELFF. CDR3 bases: TGTGCCAGACCCCACCCCGACGGCGGGAGATGCGGGGAGCTGTTTTTT.

The CDR3 DNA follows: TGTGCCAGCGTACAGGGAGCTAACTATGGCTACACCTTC. This gives the protein CASVQGANYGYTF. The chain combines TRBV12-3 or TRBV12-4 with TRBJ1-2; perhaps TRBD1 as D (6 bases). The V end lost 8 bases, the J end lost 0 bases, and 10 bases lay between the germline ends. This CDR3 spans 13 amino acids.

This rearrangement joins TRBV18 to TRBJ2-2; 9 bases match TRBD1. The CDR3 contains 16 residues. CDR1 and CDR2 (germline): KGHSH, LQKENI. V was pared by 6 bases and J by 1 base, with 6 bases of the junction left unmatched. Written as DNA, the CDR3 is TGTGCCAGCTCCCTAGGACAGGGGAGGAACACCGGGGAGCTGTTTTTT. As protein: CASSLGQGRNTGELFF.

V is TRBV18 and J is TRBJ2-1; 10 bases align to TRBD1. Germline CDR1 reads KGHSH; CDR2 reads LQKENI. The CDR3 runs 16 residues. V shed 0 bases and J 7 bases; nucleotides not matched to a gene: 6. CDR3 bases: TGTGCCAGCTCACCACCGACAGGGGGCTGGGGGAATGAGCAGTTCTTC. Residues: CASSPPTGGWGNEQFF.

The gene calls are TRBV28 and TRBJ1-2, with unresolved D. Germline CDR1 is MDHEN and CDR2 is SYDVKM. The CDR3 has 11 amino acids. Trimming pared 10 bases from V and 3 bases from J, leaving 9 bases between. Here the CDR3 DNA reads TGTGCCACCGGGATCTACTATGGCTACACCTTC. The encoded protein is CATGIYYGYTF.

The genes are TRBV5-4 and TRBJ2-5, with a weak D call TRBD1 (6 bases). Deletions cut 0 bases from V and 4 bases from J, with 19 bases between. Germline-derived CDR1 and CDR2 are SGHNT and YYREEE (reference sequence). The CDR3 sequence is 17 residues long. CDR3: CASSLGGSRRGGETQYF. The DNA of the CDR3 is TGTGCCAGCAGCTTGGGGGGTAGCCGAAGAGGGGGAGAGACCCAGTACTTC.

This chain uses TRBV18 with TRBJ2-3; D unclear. Germline V gene data show CDR1 as KGHSH and CDR2 as LQKENI. Trimming stripped 8 bases from V and 5 bases from J, with 11 bases between. This CDR3 spans 12 amino acids. The CDR3 loop is CASPTVGDTQYF. The CDR3 DNA reads TGTGCCAGCCCTACAGTGGGAGATACGCAGTATTTT.

V and J are TRBV7-8 and TRBJ1-1, with 7 bases lining up with TRBD1. The CDR3 contains 13 residues. The trim removed 3 bases at V and 5 bases at J, leaving 3 bases unmatched. The V gene's germline CDR1 is SGHVS and CDR2 FQNEAQ. The CDR3 sequence: CASSFTGVTEAFF. For the CDR3, the DNA is TGTGCCAGCAGCTTCACAGGGGTTACTGAAGCTTTCTTT.

This clone was observed a few times. The rearrangement uses TRBV30 and TRBJ2-7, with 9 bases lining up with TRBD2. CDR3 length: 13 amino acids. Germline values: CDR1 GTSNPN, CDR2 SVGIG (reference sequence). With V trimmed by 3 bases and J by 6 bases, 6 bases remained unmatched. The DNA for the CDR3 is TGTGCCTGGAGGGGCGGGAGGGCCACCGAGCAGTACTTC. Protein sequence: CAWRGGRATEQYF.

J is TRBJ1-1 and V is TRBV6-5; D gene uncertain. The V gene's germline CDR1 is MNHEY and CDR2 SVGAGI. The ends were cut back, 6 bases at V and 5 bases at J, with 10 bases in the middle. The CDR3 has 12 amino acids. The chain's CDR3 is CASSRGQTEAFF. The CDR3 coding sequence is TGTGCCAGCAGCCGGGGTCAAACTGAAGCTTTCTTT.

V is TRBV19 and J is TRBJ1-2, with D perhaps matching TRBD1 (6 bases). CDR3 size: 14 residues. Germline assignment: CDR1 LNHDA and CDR2 SQIVND (reference sequence). The ends were cut back, 7 bases at V and 10 bases at J, with 22 bases in the middle. CDR3 nucleotides: TGTGCCAGTAACGACTCACCGGGACACCCATCCTACACCTTC. Translating gives CASNDSPGHPSYTF.

This clone was counted ten times or more. The V and J genes are TRBV6-5 and TRBJ2-3, with 10 bases that match TRBD2. This CDR3 is built from 15 residues. The V gene's germline CDR1 is MNHEY and CDR2 SVGAGI. V was clipped by 2 bases and J by 1 base; unmatched bases: 0. The CDR3 region has the DNA TGTGCCAGCAGTTACCTAGCGGGAGGCACAGATACGCAGTATTTT. Its translation is CASSYLAGGTDTQYF.

As concerns this clone: This CDR3 is also generated by other DNA sequences in the sample. The chain uses TRBV9 and TRBJ2-7, with a possible D match to TRBD2 (6 bases). The CDR3 runs 14 residues. The germline V gene encodes CDR1 SGDLS and CDR2 YYNGEE. Trimming stripped 0 bases from V and 2 bases from J, with 9 bases between. This chain's CDR3 is CASSVGGGTYEQYF. In DNA form, the CDR3 reads TGTGCCAGCAGCGTAGGGGGAGGCACCTACGAGCAGTACTTC.

The genes are TRBV18 and TRBJ2-5; possible D gene TRBD1, 6 bases. Trimming removed 3 bases from V and 5 bases from J, with 16 bases in between. The germline gives CDR1 KGHSH, CDR2 LQKENI. CDR3 size: 15 residues. The CDR3 DNA sequence: TGTGCCAGCTCACCTACCAGGGGCCAGGGGGAGACCCAGTACTTC. Protein product: CASSPTRGQGETQYF.

The V gene is TRBV7-3, the J gene TRBJ2-2, with 8 bases fitting TRBD2. This CDR3 has 17 amino acids. The germline gives CDR1 SGHTA, CDR2 FQGTGA. Trimming at V came to 4 bases and at J to 5 bases, leaving 12 bases not matched to a gene. In DNA form, the CDR3 reads TGTGCCAGCAGCTCCGAGGGAACAGCGGGAGCGACCGGGGAGCTGTTTTTT. As protein: CASSSEGTAGATGELFF.

J is TRBJ2-2 and V is TRBV6-5; a weak D match, TRBD2 (6 bases). The germline CDR1 and CDR2 sequences are MNHEY and SVGAGI. V lost 0 bases and J 15 bases, leaving 17 bases between the germline ends. The CDR3 is made up of 14 amino acids. DNA of the CDR3: TGTGCCAGCAGTTACTCGGTCGGGAGAGGGTTGATGTTTTTT. It codes for CASSYSVGRGLMFF.

The gene calls are TRBV6-2 or TRBV6-3 and TRBJ1-5; 8 positions match TRBD1. Germline V gives CDR1 MNHEY, CDR2 SVGEGT. Trimming removed 6 bases from V and 3 bases from J; junction bases left unmatched: 7. This CDR3 is 15 amino acids long. CDR3 DNA: TGTGCCAGCAGCCCCCAGGGGGCAGACAATCAGCCCCAGCATTTT. Translation: CASSPQGADNQPQHF.

The chain combines TRBV27 with TRBJ1-5, with a tentative D call TRBD1 (5 bases). The CDR3 is 14 amino acids. V was shortened by 1 base and J by 5 bases, with 9 bases between the two germline ends. Germline CDR1 reads MNHEY; CDR2 reads SMNVEV (reference sequence). The CDR3: CASSLLGGDQPQHF. CDR3 DNA: TGTGCCAGCAGTTTATTGGGGGGGGATCAGCCCCAGCATTTT.

The V call is TRBV28, the J call TRBJ2-5; no clear D. Germline V lookup: CDR1 MDHEN, CDR2 SYDVKM. This CDR3 spans 12 amino acids. V shed 10 bases and J shed 2 bases, with 11 bases lying between them. CDR3 in amino acids: CATESNQETQYF. CDR3 coding DNA: TGTGCCACGGAGAGCAATCAAGAGACCCAGTACTTC.